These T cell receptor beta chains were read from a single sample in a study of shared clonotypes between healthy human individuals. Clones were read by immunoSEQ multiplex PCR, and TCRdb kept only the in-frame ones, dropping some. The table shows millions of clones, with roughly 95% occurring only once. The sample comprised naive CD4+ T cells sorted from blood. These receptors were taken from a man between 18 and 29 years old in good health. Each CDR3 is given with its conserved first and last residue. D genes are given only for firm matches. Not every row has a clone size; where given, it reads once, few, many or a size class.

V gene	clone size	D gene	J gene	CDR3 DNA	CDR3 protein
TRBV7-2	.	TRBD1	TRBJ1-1	TGTGCCAGCAGCCGGGGTCCCGGGACAGGGATGAACACTGAAGCTTTCTTT	CASSRGPGTGMNTEAFF
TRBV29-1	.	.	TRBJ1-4	TGCAGCGCTAACAGGGTGGCTAATGAAAAACTGTTTTTT	CSANRVANEKLFF
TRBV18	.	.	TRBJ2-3	TGTGCCAGCTCACCACCAGTAGGAGATACGCAGTATTTT	CASSPPVGDTQYF
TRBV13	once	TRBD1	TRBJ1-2	TGTGCCAGCAGCTCAGCCACTTCCCGACAGGGGCGCGACTATGGCTACACCTTC	CASSSATSRQGRDYGYTF
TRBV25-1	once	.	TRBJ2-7	TGTGCCAGCAGTGATAGCGCGAGCTCCTACGAGCAGTACTTC	CASSDSASSYEQYF
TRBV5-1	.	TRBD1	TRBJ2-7	TGCGCCAGCAGCGCTGGGACAGGGGGCTGGGACGAGCAGTACTTC	CASSAGTGGWDEQYF
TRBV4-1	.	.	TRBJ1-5	TGCGCCAGCAGCCAAGAGGGGGCATTATACTACAGGATGGGCAATCAGCCCCAGCATTTT	CASSQEGALYYRMGNQPQHF
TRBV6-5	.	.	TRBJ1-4	TGTGCCAGCAGTCCGGGACCGTTGAATGAAAAACTGTTTTTT	CASSPGPLNEKLFF
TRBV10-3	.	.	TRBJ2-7	TGTGCCATCAGTGGAGGGGACGAGCAGTACTTC	CAISGGDEQYF
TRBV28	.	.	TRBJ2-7	TGTGCCAGCAGTTTATGGGGATACTCCTACGAGCAGTACTTC	CASSLWGYSYEQYF
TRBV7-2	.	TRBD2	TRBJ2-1	TGTGCCAGCAGCTTAGGCGGGAGGTCCTTTAGGTCCTACAATGAGCAGTTCTTC	CASSLGGRSFRSYNEQFF
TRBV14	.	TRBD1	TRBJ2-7	TGTGCCAGCAGCCGCCGACAGGGGACCTACGAGCAGTACTTC	CASSRRQGTYEQYF
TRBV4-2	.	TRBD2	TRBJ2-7	TGTGCCAGCAGCACCAGCGGGGGGACCTACGAGCAGTACTTC	CASSTSGGTYEQYF
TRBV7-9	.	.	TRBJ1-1	TGTGCCAGCAGCTTAGTGCCGACCGGGTTCACTGAAGCTTTCTTT	CASSLVPTGFTEAFF
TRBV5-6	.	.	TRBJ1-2	TGTGCCAGCAGTACGGGTCGTACGAACTATGGCTACACCTTC	CASSTGRTNYGYTF
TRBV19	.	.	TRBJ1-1	TGTGCCAGTAGTATAAGAGAGAACACTGAAGCTTTCTTT	CASSIRENTEAFF
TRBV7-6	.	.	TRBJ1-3	TGTGCCAGCAGCTCTCCCCTACGGGACGAAGGAAACACCATATATTTT	CASSSPLRDEGNTIYF
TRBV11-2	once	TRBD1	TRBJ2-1	TGTGCCAGCAGCTCCCTGACAGGGTCCTACAATGAGCAGTTCTTC	CASSSLTGSYNEQFF
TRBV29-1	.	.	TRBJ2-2	TGCAGCGCCCGGGGGAGTTCACGCAAGAACACCGGGGAGCTGTTTTTT	CSARGSSRKNTGELFF
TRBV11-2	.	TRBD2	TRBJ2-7	TGTGCCAGCAGCTTAGATCTCGGGGGGACGGGACTCTACGAGCAGTACTTC	CASSLDLGGTGLYEQYF
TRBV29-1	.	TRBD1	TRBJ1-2	TGCAGCGGAGGACAGGGCGACGGCTACACCTTC	CSGGQGDGYTF
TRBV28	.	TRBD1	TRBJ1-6	TGTGCCAGCAGGGGGAACGACAGGGCGAACAATTCACCCCTCCACTTT	CASRGNDRANNSPLHF
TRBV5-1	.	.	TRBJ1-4	TGCGCCAGCAGCTTGGAAGGGAGGGGTGCTAATGAAAAACTGTTTTTT	CASSLEGRGANEKLFF
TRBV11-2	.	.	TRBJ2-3	TGTGCCAGCAGCTTAGGGGGACGAGGGACAGATACGCAGTATTTT	CASSLGGRGTDTQYF
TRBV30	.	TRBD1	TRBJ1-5	TGTGCCTGGAGTTCAGGGGGCTTCAATCAGCCCCAGCATTTT	CAWSSGGFNQPQHF
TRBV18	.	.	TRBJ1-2	TGTGCCAGCTCAGAGGACGGAAGCTATGGCTACACCTTC	CASSEDGSYGYTF
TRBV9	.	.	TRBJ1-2	TGTGCCAGCAGCGCGGAAGGGGGACGGACTGGCTACACCTTC	CASSAEGGRTGYTF
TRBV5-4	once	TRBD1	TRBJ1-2	TGTGCCAGCAGCCGGGACAGGAACTATGGCTACACCTTC	CASSRDRNYGYTF
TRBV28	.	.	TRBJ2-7	TGTGCCAGCAGTTTACCCGGGACCACGGCGTACGAGCAGTACTTC	CASSLPGTTAYEQYF
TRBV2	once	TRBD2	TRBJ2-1	TGTGCCAGCAGCGAGGGAGGACTAGCGGGGGTTGAGCAGTTCTTC	CASSEGGLAGVEQFF
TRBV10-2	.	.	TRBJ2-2	TGCGCCAGCAGTAAACCGGGAGTGAACACCGGGGAGCTGTTTTTT	CASSKPGVNTGELFF
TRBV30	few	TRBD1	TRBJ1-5	TGTGCCTGGAAGCTGACAGGGAGCAATCAGCCCCAGCATTTT	CAWKLTGSNQPQHF
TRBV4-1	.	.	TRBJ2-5	TGCGCCAGCAGCACAACAGGGTTGGAGACCCAGTACTTC	CASSTTGLETQYF
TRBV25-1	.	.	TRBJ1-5	TGTGTCGAAAAAGAAGAGGGGGAGAGCAATCAGCCCCAGCATTTT	CVEKEEGESNQPQHF
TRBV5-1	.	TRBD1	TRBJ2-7	TGCGCCAGCAGCCCAGGGACAGGATGGTCCTACGAGCAGTACTTC	CASSPGTGWSYEQYF
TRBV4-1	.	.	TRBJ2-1	TGCGCCAGCAGCCAAGATCGATGGGGGAGGTACAATGAGCAGTTCTTC	CASSQDRWGRYNEQFF
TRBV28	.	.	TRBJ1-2	TGTGCCAGCAGCCCCCCCGCCAGGGATGGCTACACCTTC	CASSPPARDGYTF
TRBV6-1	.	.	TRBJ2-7	TGTGCCACGAGAGCGGACAGCGGTAAGCAGTACTTC	CATRADSGKQYF
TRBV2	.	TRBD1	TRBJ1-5	TGTGCCAGCAGATCGGACAGGATACTCAATCAGCCCCAGCATTTT	CASRSDRILNQPQHF
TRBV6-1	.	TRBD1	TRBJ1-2	TGTGCCAGCCGAGGACAGGGAGGATGGGTGAATGGCTACACCTTC	CASRGQGGWVNGYTF
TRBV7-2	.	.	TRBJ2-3	TGTGCCAGCAGCTCCGACAGGACAGATACGCAGTATTTT	CASSSDRTDTQYF
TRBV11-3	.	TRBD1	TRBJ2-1	TGTGCCAGCAGCACCGGGACAGGGTTTTCAAATGAGCAGTTCTTC	CASSTGTGFSNEQFF
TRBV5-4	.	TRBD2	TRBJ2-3	TGTGCCAGCAGCCTAGGGACTAGCGGGTTCACAGATACGCAGTATTTT	CASSLGTSGFTDTQYF
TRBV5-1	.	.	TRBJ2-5	TGCGCCAGCAGCTCTTTCACCGGGGTAAAAGAGACCCAGTACTTC	CASSSFTGVKETQYF
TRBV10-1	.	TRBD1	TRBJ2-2	TGCGCCAGCAGTGAGTCGACAGGGATTACCGGGGAGCTGTTTTTT	CASSESTGITGELFF
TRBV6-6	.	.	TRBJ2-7	TGTGCCAGCAGTCCCCGCACGGCTACCTACGAGCAGTACTTC	CASSPRTATYEQYF
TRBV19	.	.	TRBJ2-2	TGTGCCAGTAGTCGACCAAACACCGGGGAGCTGTTTTTT	CASSRPNTGELFF
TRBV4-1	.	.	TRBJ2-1	TGCGCCAGCAGCCCCCTCGGGGGTTCCTACAATGAGCAGTTCTTC	CASSPLGGSYNEQFF
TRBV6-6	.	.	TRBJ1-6	TGTGCCAGCAGCGACTGGGGGTCCTATAATTCACCCCTCCACTTT	CASSDWGSYNSPLHF
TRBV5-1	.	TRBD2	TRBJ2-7	TGCGCCAGCAGCTTGGTGACTAGCGGGGGCTCCGAGCAGTACTTC	CASSLVTSGGSEQYF
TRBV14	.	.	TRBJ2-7	TGTGCCAGCAGCCAAGGTGTTGTAGGAAGGCAGTACTTC	CASSQGVVGRQYF
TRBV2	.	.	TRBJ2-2	TGTGCCAGCAGTGATGGTCAGGGGCACGGGGAGCTGTTTTTT	CASSDGQGHGELFF
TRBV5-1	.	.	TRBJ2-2	TGCGCCAGCAGCCCCGATGTGACGAACACCGGGGAGCTGTTTTTT	CASSPDVTNTGELFF
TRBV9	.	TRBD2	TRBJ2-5	TGTGCCAGCAACGAGCGGGGTTTCCAAGAGACCCAGTACTTC	CASNERGFQETQYF